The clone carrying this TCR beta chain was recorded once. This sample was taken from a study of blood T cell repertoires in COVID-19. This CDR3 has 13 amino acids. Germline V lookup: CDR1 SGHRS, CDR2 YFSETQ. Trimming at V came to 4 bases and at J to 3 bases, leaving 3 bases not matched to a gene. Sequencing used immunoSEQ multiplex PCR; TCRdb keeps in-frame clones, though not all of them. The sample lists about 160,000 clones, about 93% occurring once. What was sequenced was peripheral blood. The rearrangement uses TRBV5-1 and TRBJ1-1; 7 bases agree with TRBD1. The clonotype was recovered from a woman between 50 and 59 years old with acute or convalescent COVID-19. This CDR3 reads CASSRTGDTEAFF. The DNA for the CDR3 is TGCGCCAGCAGCCGAACAGGGGACACTGAAGCTTTCTTT.